This TCR beta chain was retrieved from a study of OX40 agonist ivuxolimab in advanced cancers. The CDR3 has 16 residues. The ends lost 0 bases at V and 0 bases at J; junction bases unmatched: 5. The germline gives CDR1 SQVTM, CDR2 ANQGSEA. As regards this clone: Its antigen is still unknown.

The study, taken as a whole, reports: Researchers did not determine the expanded peripheral T cells' antigen specificity.

Clones were sequenced by immunoSEQ multiplex PCR, and TCRdb holds only the in-frame ones, with some missing. Here the sample spans 55,000 to 70,000 clones, more than 85% being singletons. The origin of this receptor is an adult with an advanced solid tumor such as melanoma, head and neck, liver or kidney cancer. V usage is TRBV29-1 and J usage is TRBJ2-4, with TRBD2 matching 7 bases. Specimen: CD4+ or CD8+ T cells sorted from blood, collected in a trial of the OX40 agonist ivuxolimab. CDR3 amino acids: CSVEDRGGGAKNIQYF. The CDR3 region has the DNA TGCAGCGTTGAAGATAGGGGCGGGGGAGCCAAAAACATTCAGTACTTC. Full variable domain (outside the CDR3, taken from reference TRBV29-1 and TRBJ2-4): SAVISQKPSRDICQRGTSLTIQCQVDSQVTMMFWYRQQPGQSLTLIATANQGSEATYESGFVIDKFPISRPNLTFSTLTVSNMSPEDSSIYLCSVEDRGGGAKNIQYFGAGTRLSVL.